This T cell receptor (beta chain) was captured by sequencing in a study of monozygotic twins with inflammatory bowel disease. Whole blood that had not undergone T cell sorting provided the isolated total RNA. As regards this clonotype: Its antigen is currently unknown.

The CDR3 contains 14 residues. Germline V gene data show CDR1 as SEHNR and CDR2 as FQNEAQ (reference sequence). The authors used 3500 ng of total RNA per TCR library. TCRdb reprocessed the 5' RACE reads and keeps a single row for each CDR3 protein, giving no DNA. This repertoire includes more than 300,000 distinct CDR3 sequences. General observations from the study: IBD patients carried less diverse TCRbeta repertoires (inverse Simpson) than healthy co-twins. Telling different T cell subtypes apart from each other was not possible.

Sequenced: blood. The receptor's source is a human donor with ulcerative colitis or Crohn's disease, or a healthy co-twin of an affected twin (not recorded which). V gene TRBV7-9 combines with J gene TRBJ2-7. The CDR3 reads CASSLVSLDYEQYF.